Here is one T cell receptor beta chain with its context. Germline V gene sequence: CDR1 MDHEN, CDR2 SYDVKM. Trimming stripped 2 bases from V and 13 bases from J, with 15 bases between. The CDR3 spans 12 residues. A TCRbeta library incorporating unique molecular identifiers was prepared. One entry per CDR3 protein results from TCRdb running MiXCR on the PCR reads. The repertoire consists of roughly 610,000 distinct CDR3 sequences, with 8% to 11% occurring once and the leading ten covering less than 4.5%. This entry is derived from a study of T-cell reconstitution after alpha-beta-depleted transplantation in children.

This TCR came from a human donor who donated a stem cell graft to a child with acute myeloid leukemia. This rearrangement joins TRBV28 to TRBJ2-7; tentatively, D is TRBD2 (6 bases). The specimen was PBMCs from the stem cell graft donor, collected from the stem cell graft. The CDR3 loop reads CASSLGRGWGYF. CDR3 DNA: TGTGCCAGCAGTTTAGGTCGGGGGTGGGGCTACTTC.